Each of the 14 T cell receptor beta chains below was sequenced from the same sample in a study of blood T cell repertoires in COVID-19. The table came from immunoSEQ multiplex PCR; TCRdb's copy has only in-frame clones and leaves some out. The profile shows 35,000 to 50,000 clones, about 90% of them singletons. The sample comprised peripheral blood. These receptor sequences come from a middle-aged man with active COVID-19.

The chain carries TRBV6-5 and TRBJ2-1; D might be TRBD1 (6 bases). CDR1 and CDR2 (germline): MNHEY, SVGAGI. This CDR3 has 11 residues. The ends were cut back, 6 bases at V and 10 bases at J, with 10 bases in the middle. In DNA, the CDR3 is TGTGCCAGCAGGGAGCAGGGGGAGCAGTTCTTC. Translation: CASREQGEQFF.

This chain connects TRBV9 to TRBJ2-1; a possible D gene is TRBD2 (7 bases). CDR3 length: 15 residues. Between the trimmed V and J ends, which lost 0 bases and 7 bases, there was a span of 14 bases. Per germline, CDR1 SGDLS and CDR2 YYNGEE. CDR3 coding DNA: TGTGCCAGCAGCGTAGTAAGAGGGGGGGTAAATGAGCAGTTCTTC. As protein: CASSVVRGGVNEQFF.

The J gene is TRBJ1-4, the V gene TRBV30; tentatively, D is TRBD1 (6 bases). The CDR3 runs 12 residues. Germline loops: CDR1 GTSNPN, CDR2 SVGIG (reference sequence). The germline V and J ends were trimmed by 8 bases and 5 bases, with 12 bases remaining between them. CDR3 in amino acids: CAVQGKNEKLFF. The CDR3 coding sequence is TGTGCCGTACAGGGAAAGAATGAAAAACTGTTTTTT. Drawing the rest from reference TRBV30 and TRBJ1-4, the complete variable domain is SQTIHQWPATLVQPVGSPLSLECTVEGTSNPNLYWYRQAAGRGLQLLFYSVGIGQISSEVPQNLSASRPQDRQFILSSKKLLLSDSGFYLCAVQGKNEKLFFGSGTQLSVL.

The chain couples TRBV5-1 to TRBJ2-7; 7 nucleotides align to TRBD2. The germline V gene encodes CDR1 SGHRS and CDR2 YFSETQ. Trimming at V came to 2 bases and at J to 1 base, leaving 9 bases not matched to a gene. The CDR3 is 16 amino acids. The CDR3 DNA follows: TGCGCCAGCAGCTTAGACCTAGCGGCCTTATCCTACGAGCAGTACTTC. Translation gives CASSLDLAALSYEQYF.

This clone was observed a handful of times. The CDR3 sequence is CASSLSSPGVSPLHF. CDR3 sequence (DNA): TGTGCCAGCAGTTTATCGTCACCAGGGGTGTCACCCCTCCACTTT. The genes are TRBV27 and TRBJ1-6; a weak D match, TRBD1 (6 bases). Germline CDR1 MNHEY, CDR2 SMNVEV (reference sequence). V lost 0 bases and J lost 10, with 13 bases in between. CDR3 length: 15 amino acids.

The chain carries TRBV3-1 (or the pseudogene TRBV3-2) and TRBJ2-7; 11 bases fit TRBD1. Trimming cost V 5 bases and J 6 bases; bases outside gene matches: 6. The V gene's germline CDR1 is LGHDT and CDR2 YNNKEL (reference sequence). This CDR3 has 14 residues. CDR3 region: CASSIGTGGREQYF. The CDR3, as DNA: TGTGCCAGCAGCATTGGGACAGGGGGACGCGAGCAGTACTTC.

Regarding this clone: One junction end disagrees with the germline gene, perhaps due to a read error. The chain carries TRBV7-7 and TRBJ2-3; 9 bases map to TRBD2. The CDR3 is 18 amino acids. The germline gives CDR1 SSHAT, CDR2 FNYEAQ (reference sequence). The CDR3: CASSLLPLGSGSTDTQYF. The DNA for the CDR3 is TGTGCTAGCAGCTTACTGCCCCTGGGTAGCGGGAGTACAGATACGCAGTATTTT.

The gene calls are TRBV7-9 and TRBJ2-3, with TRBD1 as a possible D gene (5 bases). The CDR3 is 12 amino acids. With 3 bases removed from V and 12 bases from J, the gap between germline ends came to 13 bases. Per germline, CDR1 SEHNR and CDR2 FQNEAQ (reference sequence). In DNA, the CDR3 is TGTGCCAGCAGCTTCGACAGCCATGGACAGTATTTT. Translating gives CASSFDSHGQYF.

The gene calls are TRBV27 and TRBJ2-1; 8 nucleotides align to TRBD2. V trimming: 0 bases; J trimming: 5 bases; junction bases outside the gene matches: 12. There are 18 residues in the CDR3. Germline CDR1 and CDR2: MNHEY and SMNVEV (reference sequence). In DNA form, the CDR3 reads TGTGCCAGCAGTTTATCCCCCTCAAGGAGCGGGAGCCACAATGAGCAGTTCTTC. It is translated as CASSLSPSRSGSHNEQFF.

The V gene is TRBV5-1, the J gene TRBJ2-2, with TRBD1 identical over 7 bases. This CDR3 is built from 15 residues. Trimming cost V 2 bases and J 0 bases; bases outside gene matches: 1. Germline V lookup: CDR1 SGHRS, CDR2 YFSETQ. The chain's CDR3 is CASSLQGTNTGELFF. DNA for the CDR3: TGCGCCAGCAGCTTACAGGGGACGAACACCGGGGAGCTGTTTTTT.

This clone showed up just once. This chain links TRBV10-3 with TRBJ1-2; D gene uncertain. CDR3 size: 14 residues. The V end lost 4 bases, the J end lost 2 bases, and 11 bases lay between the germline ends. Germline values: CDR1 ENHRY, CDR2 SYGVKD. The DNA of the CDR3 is TGTGCCATCAGTGGTGGAGGACGCAACTATGGCTACACCTTC. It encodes CAISGGGRNYGYTF.

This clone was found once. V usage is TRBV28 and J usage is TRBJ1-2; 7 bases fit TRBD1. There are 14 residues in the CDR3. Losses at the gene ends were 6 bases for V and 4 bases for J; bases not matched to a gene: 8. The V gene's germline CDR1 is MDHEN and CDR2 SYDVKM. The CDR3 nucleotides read TGTGCCAGCAGGCCGCCGGGACAGAGCTATGGCTACACCTTC. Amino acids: CASRPPGQSYGYTF.

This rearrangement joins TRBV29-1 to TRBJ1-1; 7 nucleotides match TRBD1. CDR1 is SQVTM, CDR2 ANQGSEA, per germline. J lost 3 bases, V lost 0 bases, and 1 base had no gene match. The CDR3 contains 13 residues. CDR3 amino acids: CSVEETGHTEAFF. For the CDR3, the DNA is TGCAGCGTTGAAGAGACAGGGCACACTGAAGCTTTCTTT.

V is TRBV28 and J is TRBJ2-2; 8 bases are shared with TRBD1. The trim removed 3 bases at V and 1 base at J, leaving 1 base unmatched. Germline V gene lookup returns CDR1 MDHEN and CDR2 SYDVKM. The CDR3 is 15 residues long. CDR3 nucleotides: TGTGCCAGCAGTTTCGGGACAGGGAACACCGGGGAGCTGTTTTTT. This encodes CASSFGTGNTGELFF.